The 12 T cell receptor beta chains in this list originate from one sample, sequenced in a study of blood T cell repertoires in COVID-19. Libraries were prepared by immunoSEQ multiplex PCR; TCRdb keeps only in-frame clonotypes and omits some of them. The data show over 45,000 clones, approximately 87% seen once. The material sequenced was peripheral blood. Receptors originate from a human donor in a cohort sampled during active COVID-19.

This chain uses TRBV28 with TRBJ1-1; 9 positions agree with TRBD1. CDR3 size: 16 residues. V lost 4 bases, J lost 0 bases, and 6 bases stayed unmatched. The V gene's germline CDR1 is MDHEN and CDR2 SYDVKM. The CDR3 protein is CASSSGQGSMNTEAFF. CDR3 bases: TGTGCCAGCAGTTCGGGACAGGGTTCTATGAACACTGAAGCTTTCTTT.

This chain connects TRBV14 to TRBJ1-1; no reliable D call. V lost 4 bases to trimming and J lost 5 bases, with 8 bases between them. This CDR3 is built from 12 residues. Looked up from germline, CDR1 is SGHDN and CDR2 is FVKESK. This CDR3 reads CASSLPRTEAFF. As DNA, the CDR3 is TGTGCCAGCAGCCTTCCCCGTACTGAAGCTTTCTTT.

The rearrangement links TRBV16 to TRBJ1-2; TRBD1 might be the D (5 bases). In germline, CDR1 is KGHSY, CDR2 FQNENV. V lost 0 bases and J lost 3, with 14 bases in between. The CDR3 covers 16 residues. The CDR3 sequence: CASSQSMPGLYYGYTF. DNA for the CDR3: TGTGCCAGCAGCCAATCGATGCCAGGGTTGTACTATGGCTACACCTTC.

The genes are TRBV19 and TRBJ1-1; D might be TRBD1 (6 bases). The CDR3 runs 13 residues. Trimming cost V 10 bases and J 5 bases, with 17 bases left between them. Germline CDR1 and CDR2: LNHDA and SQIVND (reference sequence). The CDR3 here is CATQQGSWTEAFF. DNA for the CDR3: TGTGCCACTCAACAGGGATCGTGGACTGAAGCTTTCTTT.

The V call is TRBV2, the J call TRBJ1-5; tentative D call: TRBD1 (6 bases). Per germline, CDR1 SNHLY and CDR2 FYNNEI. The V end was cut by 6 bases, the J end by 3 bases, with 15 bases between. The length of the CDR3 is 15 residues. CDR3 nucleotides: TGTGCCAGCAGCAGTGGCAGGGGTAACAATCAGCCCCAGCATTTT. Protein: CASSSGRGNNQPQHF. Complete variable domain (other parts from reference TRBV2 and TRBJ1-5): EPEVTQTPSHQVTQMGQEVILRCVPISNHLYFYWYRQILGQKVEFLVSFYNNEISEKSEIFDDQFSVERPDGSNFTLKIRSTKLEDSAMYFCASSSGRGNNQPQHFGDGTRLSIL.

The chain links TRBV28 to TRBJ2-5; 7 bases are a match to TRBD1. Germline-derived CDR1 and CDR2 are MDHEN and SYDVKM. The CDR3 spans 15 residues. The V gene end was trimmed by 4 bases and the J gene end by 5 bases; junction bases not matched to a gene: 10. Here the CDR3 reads CASSSNRGGEETQYF. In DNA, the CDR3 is TGTGCCAGCAGTTCAAATCGAGGGGGCGAGGAGACCCAGTACTTC.

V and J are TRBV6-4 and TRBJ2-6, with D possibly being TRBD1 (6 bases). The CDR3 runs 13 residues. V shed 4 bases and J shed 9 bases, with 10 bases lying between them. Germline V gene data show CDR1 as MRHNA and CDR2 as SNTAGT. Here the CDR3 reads CASSGDKGNVLTF. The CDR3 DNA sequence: TGTGCCAGCAGTGGGGACAAGGGCAACGTCCTGACTTTC.

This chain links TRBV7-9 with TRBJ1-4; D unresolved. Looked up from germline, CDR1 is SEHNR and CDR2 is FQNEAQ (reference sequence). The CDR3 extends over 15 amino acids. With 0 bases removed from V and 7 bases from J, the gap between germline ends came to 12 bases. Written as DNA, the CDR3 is TGTGCCAGCAGCTTAGCGTTACAGCTCGCTGAAAAACTGTTTTTT. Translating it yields CASSLALQLAEKLFF.

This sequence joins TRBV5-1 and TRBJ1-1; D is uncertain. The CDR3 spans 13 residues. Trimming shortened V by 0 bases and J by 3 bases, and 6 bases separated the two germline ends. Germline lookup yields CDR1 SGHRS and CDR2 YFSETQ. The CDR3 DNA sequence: TGCGCCAGCAGCTTGGTTAGAGACACTGAAGCTTTCTTT. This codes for CASSLVRDTEAFF. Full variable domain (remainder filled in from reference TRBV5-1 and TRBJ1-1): KAGVTQTPRYLIKTRGQQVTLSCSPISGHRSVSWYQQTPGQGLQFLFEYFSETQRNKGNFPGRFSGRQFSNSRSEMNVSTLELGDSALYLCASSLVRDTEAFFGQGTRLTVV.

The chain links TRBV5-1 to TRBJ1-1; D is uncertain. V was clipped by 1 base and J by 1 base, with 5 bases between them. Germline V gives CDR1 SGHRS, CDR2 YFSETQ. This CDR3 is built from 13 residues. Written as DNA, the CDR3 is TGCGCCAGCAGCTTGTTCCAGAACACTGAAGCTTTCTTT. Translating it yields CASSLFQNTEAFF.

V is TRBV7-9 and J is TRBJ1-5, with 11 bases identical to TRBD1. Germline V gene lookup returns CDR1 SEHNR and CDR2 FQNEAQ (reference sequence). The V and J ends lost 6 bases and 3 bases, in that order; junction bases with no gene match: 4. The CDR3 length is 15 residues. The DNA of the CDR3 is TGTGCCAGCAGTCGGACAGGGGGCGTCAATCAGCCCCAGCATTTT. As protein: CASSRTGGVNQPQHF.

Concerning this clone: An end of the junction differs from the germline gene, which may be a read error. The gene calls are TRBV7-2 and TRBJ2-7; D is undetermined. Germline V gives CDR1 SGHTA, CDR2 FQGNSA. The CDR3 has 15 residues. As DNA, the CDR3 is TGTGCCAGCACCTTATCCTCAGGTAGCTCCTACGAGCAGTACTTC. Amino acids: CASTLSSGSSYEQYF.